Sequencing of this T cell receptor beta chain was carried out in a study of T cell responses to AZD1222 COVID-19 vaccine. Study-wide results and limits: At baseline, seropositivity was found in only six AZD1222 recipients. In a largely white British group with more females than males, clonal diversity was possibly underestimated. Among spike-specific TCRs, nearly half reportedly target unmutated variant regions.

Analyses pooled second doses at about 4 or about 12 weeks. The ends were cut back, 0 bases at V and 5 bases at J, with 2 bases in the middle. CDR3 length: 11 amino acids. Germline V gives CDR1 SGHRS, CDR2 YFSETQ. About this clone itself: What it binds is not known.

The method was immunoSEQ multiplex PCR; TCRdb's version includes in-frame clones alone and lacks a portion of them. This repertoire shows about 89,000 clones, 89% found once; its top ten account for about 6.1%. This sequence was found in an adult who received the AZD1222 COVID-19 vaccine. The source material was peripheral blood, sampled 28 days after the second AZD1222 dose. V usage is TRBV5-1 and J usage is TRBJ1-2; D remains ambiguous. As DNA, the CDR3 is TGCGCCAGCAGCTTGGGGTATGGCTACACCTTC. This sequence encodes CASSLGYGYTF.